This T cell receptor beta chain was identified during a study of Ad26.COV2.S vaccination and SARS-CoV-2 variants. About the study: The authors gave Ad26.COV2.S intramuscularly, either once or twice 56 days apart. Study-level results: Those who received vaccine or placebo ended up with similar non-spike TCR breadth.

CDR1 and CDR2 (germline): SGHRS, YFSETQ. The germline V and J ends were trimmed by 6 bases and 7 bases, with 17 bases remaining between them. The CDR3 runs 14 residues. On this clone itself: Its target is unknown.

The treatment: some 20 received Ad26.COV2.S at low or high dose, single or two shots; several received placebo; per-sample allocation not given. Sampling was done on day 63 after the first vaccine or placebo injection. Here immunoSEQ multiplex PCR was the method, and the copy in TCRdb shows in-frame clones only, minus some. Seen here are some 340,000 clones, over 80% observed once, and the top ten hold approximately 2.2%. The rearrangement joins TRBV5-1 to TRBJ2-1; no clear D. The source was peripheral blood, collected in a trial of Ad26.COV2.S vaccine versus placebo. This sequence originates from a person between 18 and 65 years old who received the Ad26.COV2.S COVID-19 vaccine or a placebo. This chain's CDR3 is CASTIRTGWNEQFF. The CDR3 DNA follows: TGCGCCAGCACTATCCGGACGGGCTGGAATGAGCAGTTCTTC.